One and the same sample provided the 3 T cell receptor beta chains below, sequenced in a study of blood T cell repertoires in COVID-19. Data came from immunoSEQ multiplex PCR; TCRdb stores just in-frame clones and leaves some out. The sample consists of 150,000 to 200,000 clones, roughly 90% of them appearing once. Sample: peripheral blood. The receptors derive from a man aged 55 to 69 with acute or convalescent COVID-19.

The chain joins TRBV5-1 to TRBJ2-1; 8 bases align to TRBD1. V lost 1 base and J lost 5; bases outside the gene matches: 8. Germline V CDR1 and CDR2: SGHRS, YFSETQ. The CDR3 has 16 residues. The CDR3: CASSLRQGRYNNEQFF. The CDR3 DNA reads TGCGCCAGCAGCTTGAGACAGGGGCGATACAACAATGAGCAGTTCTTC.

This chain connects TRBV6-2 or TRBV6-3 to TRBJ1-3, with 7 bases fitting TRBD1. The CDR3 length is 14 residues. J lost 4 bases, V lost 3 bases, and 3 bases had no gene match. Germline lookup yields CDR1 MNHEY and CDR2 SVGEGT. The CDR3 region is CASSYLGQGNTIYF. The CDR3 region has the DNA TGTGCCAGCAGTTATTTGGGACAGGGAAACACCATATATTTT.

The chain joins TRBV24-1 to TRBJ1-2; maybe TRBD1 (5 bases). Per germline, CDR1 KGHDR and CDR2 SFDVKD. The CDR3 totals 15 residues. Trimming pared 1 base from V and 2 bases from J, leaving 10 bases between. The CDR3 sequence is CATSDFTAGNYGYTF. The CDR3 nucleotides read TGTGCCACCAGTGATTTTACGGCAGGGAACTATGGCTACACCTTC.